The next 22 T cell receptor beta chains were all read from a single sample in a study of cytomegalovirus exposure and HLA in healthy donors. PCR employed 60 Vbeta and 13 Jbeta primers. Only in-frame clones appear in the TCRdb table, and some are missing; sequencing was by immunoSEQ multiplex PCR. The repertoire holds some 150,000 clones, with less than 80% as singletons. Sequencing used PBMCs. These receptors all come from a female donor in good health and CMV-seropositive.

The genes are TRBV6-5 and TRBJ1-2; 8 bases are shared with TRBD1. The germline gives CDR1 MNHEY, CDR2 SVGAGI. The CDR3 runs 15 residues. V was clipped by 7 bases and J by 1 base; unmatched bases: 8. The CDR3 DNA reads TGTGCCAGCAAAGTTTCAGGGGGCATTAACTATGGCTACACCTTC. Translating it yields CASKVSGGINYGYTF.

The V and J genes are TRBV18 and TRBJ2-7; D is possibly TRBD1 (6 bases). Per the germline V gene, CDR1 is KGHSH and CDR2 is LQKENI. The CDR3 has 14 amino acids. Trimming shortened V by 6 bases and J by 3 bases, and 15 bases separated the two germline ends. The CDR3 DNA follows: TGTGCCAGCTCGCCCGGGACACTATTCTACGAGCAGTACTTC. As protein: CASSPGTLFYEQYF.

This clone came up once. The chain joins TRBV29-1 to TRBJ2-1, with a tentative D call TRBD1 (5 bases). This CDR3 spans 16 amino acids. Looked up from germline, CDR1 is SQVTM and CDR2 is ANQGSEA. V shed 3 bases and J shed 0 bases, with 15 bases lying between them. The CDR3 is CSVEDMTASSYNEQFF. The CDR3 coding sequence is TGCAGCGTTGAGGACATGACAGCGAGCTCCTACAATGAGCAGTTCTTC.

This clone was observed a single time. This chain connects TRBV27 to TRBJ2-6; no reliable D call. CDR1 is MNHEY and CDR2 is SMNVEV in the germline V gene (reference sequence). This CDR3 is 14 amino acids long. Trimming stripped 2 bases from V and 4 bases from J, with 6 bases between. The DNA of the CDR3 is TGTGCCAGCAGTTTACTGGGCGGGGCCAACGTCCTGACTTTC. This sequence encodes CASSLLGGANVLTF.

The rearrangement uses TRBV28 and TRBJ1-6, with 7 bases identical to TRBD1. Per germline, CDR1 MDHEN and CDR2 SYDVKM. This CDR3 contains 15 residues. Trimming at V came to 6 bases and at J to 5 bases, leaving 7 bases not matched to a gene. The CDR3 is CASREQGRNNSPLHF. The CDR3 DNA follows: TGTGCCAGCAGGGAACAGGGGAGGAATAATTCACCCCTCCACTTT. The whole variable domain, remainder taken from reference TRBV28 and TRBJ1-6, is DVKVTQSSRYLVKRTGEKVFLECVQDMDHENMFWYRQDPGLGLRLIYFSYDVKMKEKGDIPEGYSVSREKKERFSLILESASTNQTSMYLCASREQGRNNSPLHFGNGTRLTVT.

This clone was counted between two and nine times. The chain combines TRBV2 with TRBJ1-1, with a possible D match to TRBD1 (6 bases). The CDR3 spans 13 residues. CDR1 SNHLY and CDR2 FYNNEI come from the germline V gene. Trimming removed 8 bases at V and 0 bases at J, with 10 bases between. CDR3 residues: CASARQVNTEAFF. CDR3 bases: TGTGCCAGCGCCCGACAGGTGAACACTGAAGCTTTCTTT.

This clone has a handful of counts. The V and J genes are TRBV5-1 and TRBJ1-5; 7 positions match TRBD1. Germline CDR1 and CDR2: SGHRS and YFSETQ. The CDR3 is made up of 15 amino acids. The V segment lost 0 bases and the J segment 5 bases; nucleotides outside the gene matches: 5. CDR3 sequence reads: CASSLDTGVDQPQHF. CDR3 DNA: TGCGCCAGCAGCTTGGATACAGGGGTTGATCAGCCCCAGCATTTT.

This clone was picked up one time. The CDR3 bases are TGTGCCAGCAGCTTGTTCGGGGATACGCAGTATTTT. Its translation is CASSLFGDTQYF. The genes are TRBV5-5 and TRBJ2-3, with D unclear. The CDR3 loop spans 12 amino acids. The germline CDR1 and CDR2 sequences are SGHKS and YYEKEE (reference sequence). Trimming took off 1 base at V and 6 bases at J, with 6 bases between the two ends.

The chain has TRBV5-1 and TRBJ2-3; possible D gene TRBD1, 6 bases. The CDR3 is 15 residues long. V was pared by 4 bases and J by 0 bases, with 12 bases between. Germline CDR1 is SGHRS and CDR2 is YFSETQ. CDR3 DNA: TGCGCCAGCAGCCCCGGGACACTTAGCACAGATACGCAGTATTTT. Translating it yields CASSPGTLSTDTQYF.

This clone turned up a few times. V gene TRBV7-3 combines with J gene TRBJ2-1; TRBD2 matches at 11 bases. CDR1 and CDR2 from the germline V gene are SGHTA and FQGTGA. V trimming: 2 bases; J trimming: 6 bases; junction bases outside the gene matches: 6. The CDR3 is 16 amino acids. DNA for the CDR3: TGTGCCAGCAGCTTATACCGGCTAGCGGGGGGCAATGAGCAGTTCTTC. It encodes CASSLYRLAGGNEQFF.

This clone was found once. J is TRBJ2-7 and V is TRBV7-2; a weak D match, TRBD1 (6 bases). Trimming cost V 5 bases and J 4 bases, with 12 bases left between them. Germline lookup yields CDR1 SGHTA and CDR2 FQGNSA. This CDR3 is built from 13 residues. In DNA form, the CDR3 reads TGTGCCAGCAGCAACAGGGTCCCATACGAGCAGTACTTC. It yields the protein CASSNRVPYEQYF. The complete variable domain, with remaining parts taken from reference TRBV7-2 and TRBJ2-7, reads GAGVSQSPSNKVTEKGKDVELRCDPISGHTALYWYRQSLGQGLEFLIYFQGNSAPDKSGLPSDRFSAERTGGSVSTLTIQRTQQEDSAVYLCASSNRVPYEQYFGPGTRLTVT.

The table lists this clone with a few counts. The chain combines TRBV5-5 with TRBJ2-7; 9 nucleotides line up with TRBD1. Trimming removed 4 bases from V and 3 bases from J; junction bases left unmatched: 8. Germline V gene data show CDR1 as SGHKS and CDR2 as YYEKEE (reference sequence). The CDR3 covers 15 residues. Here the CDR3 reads CASSPGDRAGYEQYF. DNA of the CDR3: TGTGCCAGCAGCCCCGGGGACAGGGCAGGCTACGAGCAGTACTTC.

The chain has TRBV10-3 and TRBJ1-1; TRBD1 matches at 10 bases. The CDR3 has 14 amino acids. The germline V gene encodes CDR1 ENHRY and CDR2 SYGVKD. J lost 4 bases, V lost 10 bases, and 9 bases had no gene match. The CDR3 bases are TGTGCCACTAGGGACAGGGGAGAAGGCACTGAAGCTTTCTTT. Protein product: CATRDRGEGTEAFF.

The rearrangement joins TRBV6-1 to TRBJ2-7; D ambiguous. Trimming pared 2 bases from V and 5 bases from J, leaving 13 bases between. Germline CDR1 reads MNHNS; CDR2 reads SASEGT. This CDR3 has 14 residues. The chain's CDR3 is CASSEPSSRDEQYF. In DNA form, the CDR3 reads TGTGCCAGCAGTGAACCCTCCTCTCGGGACGAGCAGTACTTC.

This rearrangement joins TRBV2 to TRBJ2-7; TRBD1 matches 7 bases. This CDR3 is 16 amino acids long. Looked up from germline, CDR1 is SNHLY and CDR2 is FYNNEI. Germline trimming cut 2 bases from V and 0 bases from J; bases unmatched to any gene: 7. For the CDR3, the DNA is TGTGCCAGCAGTGAACCGGGGTCAGGGGGCTCCTACGAGCAGTACTTC. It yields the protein CASSEPGSGGSYEQYF.

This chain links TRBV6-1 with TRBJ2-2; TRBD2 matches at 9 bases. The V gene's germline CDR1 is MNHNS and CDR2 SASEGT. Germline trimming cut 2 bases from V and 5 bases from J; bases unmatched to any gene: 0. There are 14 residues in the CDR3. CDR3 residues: CASSELAGTGELFF. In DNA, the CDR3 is TGTGCCAGCAGTGAACTAGCGGGGACCGGGGAGCTGTTTTTT.

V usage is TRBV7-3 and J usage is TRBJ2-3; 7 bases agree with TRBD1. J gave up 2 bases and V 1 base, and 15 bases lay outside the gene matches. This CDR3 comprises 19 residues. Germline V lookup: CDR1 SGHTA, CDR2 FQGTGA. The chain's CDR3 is CASSLKATTRDSLTDTQYF. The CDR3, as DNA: TGTGCCAGCAGCTTAAAGGCCACGACCCGGGACAGTCTCACAGATACGCAGTATTTT.

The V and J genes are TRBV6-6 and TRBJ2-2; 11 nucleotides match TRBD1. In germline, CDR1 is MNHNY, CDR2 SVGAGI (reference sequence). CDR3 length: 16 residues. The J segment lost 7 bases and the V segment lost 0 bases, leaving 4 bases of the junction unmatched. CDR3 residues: CASSYSDRGLIGELFF. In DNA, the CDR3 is TGTGCCAGCAGTTACTCGGACAGGGGGCTAATCGGGGAGCTGTTTTTT.

The CDR3, as DNA: TGTGCCAGTAGTAAGACGGGGGGCCGATCCGTGACCCAGTACTTC. It translates to CASSKTGGRSVTQYF. The chain couples TRBV19 to TRBJ2-5; tentative D call: TRBD2 (7 bases). CDR3 size: 15 residues. Germline V gives CDR1 LNHDA, CDR2 SQIVND (reference sequence). With 4 bases removed from V and 7 bases from J, the gap between germline ends came to 19 bases.

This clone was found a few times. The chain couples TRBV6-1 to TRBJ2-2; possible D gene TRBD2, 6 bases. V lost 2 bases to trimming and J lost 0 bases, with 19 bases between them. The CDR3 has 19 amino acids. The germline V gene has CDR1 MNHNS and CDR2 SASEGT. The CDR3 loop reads CASSEFMEYPGANTGELFF. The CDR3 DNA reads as TGTGCCAGCAGTGAATTTATGGAGTATCCGGGGGCGAACACCGGGGAGCTGTTTTTT.

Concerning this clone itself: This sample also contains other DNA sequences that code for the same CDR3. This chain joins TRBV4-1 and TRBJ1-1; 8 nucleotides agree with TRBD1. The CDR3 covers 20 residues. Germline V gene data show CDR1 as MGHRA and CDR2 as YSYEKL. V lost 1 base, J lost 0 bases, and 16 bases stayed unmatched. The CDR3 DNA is TGCGCCAGCAGCCAAGTTTCTTTACTGTCGGACAGGGCGTTGAACACTGAAGCTTTCTTT. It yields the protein CASSQVSLLSDRALNTEAFF.

For the CDR3, the DNA is TGTGCCAGCAGTGAATTCGTTGGACTGCCTAATTCACCCCTCCACTTT. It is translated as CASSEFVGLPNSPLHF. V usage is TRBV6-1 and J usage is TRBJ1-6; D is undetermined. V gave up 2 bases and J gave up 6 bases, with 14 bases separating them. Germline V gives CDR1 MNHNS, CDR2 SASEGT. This CDR3 has 16 amino acids.